One sample yielded the 25 T cell receptor beta chains listed below, sequenced in a study of siplizumab effects on memory and regulatory T cells. Repertoires were generated with immunoSEQ multiplex PCR, while TCRdb's copy carries only in-frame clones and drops some. This sample has some 73,000 clones; 85% to 95% occur once, and the top ten carry about 4.5%. Input material: CD8+ T cells sorted from blood. Source of these receptors: a human donor in good health.

The chain combines TRBV5-1 with TRBJ1-6; tentative D call: TRBD1 (6 bases). Germline V gene lookup returns CDR1 SGHRS and CDR2 YFSETQ. This CDR3 spans 14 amino acids. The V and J ends lost 0 bases and 6 bases respectively, with 7 bases between them. DNA of the CDR3: TGCGCCAGCAGCTTGGAAGGGGGTAATTCACCCCTCCACTTT. The encoded protein is CASSLEGGNSPLHF.

The CDR3 protein is CASSYTTGGDNEKLFF. CDR3 sequence (DNA): TGTGCCAGCAGTTACACTACAGGGGGCGATAATGAAAAACTGTTTTTT. The V and J genes are TRBV6-5 and TRBJ1-4; TRBD1 agrees at 9 bases. The V gene end was trimmed by 2 bases and the J gene end by 4 bases; junction bases not matched to a gene: 5. This CDR3 has 16 residues. Germline CDR1 and CDR2: MNHEY and SVGAGI.

This clone was observed a few times. The chain carries TRBV14 and TRBJ2-1; D unresolved. Trimming removed 0 bases from V and 3 bases from J, with 18 bases in between. The CDR3 loop spans 18 amino acids. Per germline, CDR1 SGHDN and CDR2 FVKESK. The CDR3 DNA follows: TGTGCCAGCAGCCAAGACCGGGCCTACCCGACCGGCTACAATGAGCAGTTCTTC. The encoded protein is CASSQDRAYPTGYNEQFF.

The V call is TRBV19, the J call TRBJ2-1; TRBD1 aligns across 9 bases. Germline V gives CDR1 LNHDA, CDR2 SQIVND (reference sequence). The CDR3 is 15 amino acids. V lost 3 bases and J lost 6; bases outside the gene matches: 6. CDR3 loop: CASSIYRGQGNEQFF. The CDR3 DNA reads TGTGCCAGTAGTATTTACAGGGGGCAGGGCAATGAGCAGTTCTTC.

The chain uses TRBV29-1 and TRBJ2-7, with TRBD1 identical over 9 bases. The ends lost 4 bases at V and 6 bases at J; junction bases unmatched: 4. Germline CDR1 SQVTM, CDR2 ANQGSEA. The CDR3 has 12 residues. The CDR3 nucleotides read TGCAGCGTTGTGGACAGGGGAGGCGAGCAGTACTTC. This gives the protein CSVVDRGGEQYF.

The chain couples TRBV2 to TRBJ1-6, with D unresolved. Looked up from germline, CDR1 is SNHLY and CDR2 is FYNNEI. The CDR3 runs 13 residues. Deletions cut 5 bases from V and 9 bases from J, with 11 bases between. CDR3 in amino acids: CASSPGSGSPLHF. As DNA, the CDR3 is TGTGCCAGCAGTCCCGGGAGCGGTTCACCCCTCCACTTT. The full variable domain, with the rest looked up from reference TRBV2 and TRBJ1-6, is EPEVTQTPSHQVTQMGQEVILRCVPISNHLYFYWYRQILGQKVEFLVSFYNNEISEKSEIFDDQFSVERPDGSNFTLKIRSTKLEDSAMYFCASSPGSGSPLHFGNGTRLTVT.

The chain combines TRBV7-3 with TRBJ2-2; no clear D. V shed 5 bases and J shed 4 bases, with 5 bases lying between them. The CDR3 is 12 residues long. Germline CDR1 reads SGHTA; CDR2 reads FQGTGA. The CDR3 loop is CASSPLTGELFF. CDR3 sequence (DNA): TGTGCCAGCAGCCCCCTCACCGGGGAGCTGTTTTTT.

The chain couples TRBV5-1 to TRBJ2-3; 7 bases fit TRBD2. Germline trimming cut 1 base from V and 2 bases from J; bases unmatched to any gene: 4. The V gene's germline CDR1 is SGHRS and CDR2 YFSETQ. This CDR3 contains 15 residues. DNA of the CDR3: TGCGCCAGCAGCTTGAGCGGGGCCCTCACAGATACGCAGTATTTT. This encodes CASSLSGALTDTQYF.

V usage is TRBV9 and J usage is TRBJ2-1; tentatively, D is TRBD2 (5 bases). Trimming stripped 7 bases from V and 4 bases from J, with 15 bases between. The CDR3 runs 14 residues. The germline V gene has CDR1 SGDLS and CDR2 YYNGEE. CDR3 nucleotide sequence: TGTGCCAGCGCCTTCGGGGTTGGATACAATGAGCAGTTCTTC. This gives the protein CASAFGVGYNEQFF. Looking up the rest from reference TRBV9 and TRBJ2-1 gives the full variable domain: DSGVTQTPKHLITATGQRVTLRCSPRSGDLSVYWYQQSLDQGLQFLIQYYNGEERAKGNILERFSAQQFPDLHSELNLSSLELGDSALYFCASAFGVGYNEQFFGPGTRLTVL.

This chain joins TRBV7-9 and TRBJ2-1, with D maybe TRBD2 (6 bases). Germline values: CDR1 SEHNR, CDR2 FQNEAQ (reference sequence). The V gene lost 8 bases and the J gene lost 5 bases, with 19 bases spanning the gap. The CDR3 has 15 amino acids. Written as DNA, the CDR3 is TGTGCCAGCCTGTTTTCGGGGGTTGGAAACAATGAGCAGTTCTTC. This translates into CASLFSGVGNNEQFF. Full variable domain (missing parts from reference TRBV7-9 and TRBJ2-1): DTGVSQNPRHKITKRGQNVTFRCDPISEHNRLYWYRQTLGQGPEFLTYFQNEAQLEKSRLLSDRFSAERPKGSFSTLEIQRTEQGDSAMYLCASLFSGVGNNEQFFGPGTRLTVL.

The CDR3 nucleotides are TGTGCCAGCAGCATATCCTCTGGGGAGCTGTTTTTT. Translated: CASSISSGELFF. The chain recombines TRBV7-3 with TRBJ2-2, with no clear D. CDR3 size: 12 residues. CDR1 is SGHTA, CDR2 FQGTGA, per germline. Trimming pared 5 bases from V and 8 bases from J, leaving 9 bases between.

The chain employs TRBV27 and TRBJ1-2; perhaps TRBD1 as D (6 bases). Germline assignment: CDR1 MNHEY and CDR2 SMNVEV (reference sequence). V dropped 7 bases and J dropped 2 bases, with 14 bases sitting between them. CDR3 length equals 14 residues. CDR3 coding DNA: TGTGCCAGCACCCCGAGGGGGGGGAACTATGGCTACACCTTC. Translating gives CASTPRGGNYGYTF.

The gene calls are TRBV28 and TRBJ2-7; 9 bases line up with TRBD1. The CDR3 consists of 16 residues. The V gene's germline CDR1 is MDHEN and CDR2 SYDVKM. V shed 2 bases and J 2 bases; nucleotides not matched to a gene: 7. For the CDR3, the DNA is TGTGCCAGCAGTTTACAACAGGGGGCCCGCACCTACGAGCAGTACTTC. This translates into CASSLQQGARTYEQYF.

V gene TRBV9 combines with J gene TRBJ2-1, with 10 bases lining up with TRBD2. Germline V gives CDR1 SGDLS, CDR2 YYNGEE. The V gene end was trimmed by 0 bases and the J gene end by 8 bases; junction bases not matched to a gene: 2. This CDR3 contains 14 residues. CDR3 DNA: TGTGCCAGCAGCGTAGTCAGCGGGGGGGATGAGCAGTTCTTC. Its protein is CASSVVSGGDEQFF.

This sequence joins TRBV5-8 and TRBJ2-1; D is tentatively TRBD1 or TRBD2 (5 bases each). The length of the CDR3 is 15 residues. V was shortened by 3 bases and J by 8 bases, with 18 bases between the two germline ends. Germline-derived CDR1 and CDR2 are SGHTS and YDEGEE. The CDR3 DNA follows: TGTGCCAGCAGCTATTTTCGACAGATGGGGGATGAGCAGTTCTTC. Translating gives CASSYFRQMGDEQFF.

This clone showed up many times. J is TRBJ1-6 and V is TRBV25-1; no clear D gene. Germline-derived CDR1 and CDR2 are MGHDK and SYGVNS. Trimming removed 4 bases from V and 0 bases from J, with 16 bases in between. The CDR3 is 18 amino acids. CDR3 DNA sequence: TGTGCCAGCAGTGCCTATTCGGACGGCTACTCCTATAATTCACCCCTCCACTTT. This sequence encodes CASSAYSDGYSYNSPLHF.

This CDR3 reads CASSEASGTSLDEQFF. As DNA, the CDR3 is TGTGCCAGCAGTGAAGCTTCCGGGACTAGTCTCGATGAGCAGTTCTTC. V is TRBV2 and J is TRBJ2-1; 8 bases are a match to TRBD2. Per germline, CDR1 SNHLY and CDR2 FYNNEI. CDR3 length equals 16 residues. The V segment lost 0 bases and the J segment 8 bases; nucleotides outside the gene matches: 9.

The chain couples TRBV29-1 to TRBJ2-7; 8 bases align to TRBD1. Trimming took 6 bases from V and 3 from J; bases not matched to a gene: 4. Germline lookup yields CDR1 SQVTM and CDR2 ANQGSEA. The length of the CDR3 is 12 residues. As DNA, the CDR3 is TGCAGCGTCGGGACAGGACGCTACGAGCAGTACTTC. It codes for CSVGTGRYEQYF.

This clone was seen just once. J is TRBJ2-1 and V is TRBV19; weak D call: TRBD1 (5 bases). Trimming left V 0 bases short and J 4 bases short, with 16 bases between. The CDR3 length is 17 residues. Germline V gives CDR1 LNHDA, CDR2 SQIVND (reference sequence). CDR3 DNA: TGTGCCAGTAGTATAGATGGGCAGGGTGTCCCTTACAATGAGCAGTTCTTC. This translates into CASSIDGQGVPYNEQFF.

This chain uses TRBV9 with TRBJ2-7; D is ambiguous. Trimming shortened V by 3 bases and J by 5 bases, and 12 bases separated the two germline ends. The germline CDR1 and CDR2 sequences are SGDLS and YYNGEE. The CDR3 has 13 residues. For the CDR3, the DNA is TGTGCCAGCAGCGAATGGGGATGGGACGAGCAGTACTTC. Amino acids: CASSEWGWDEQYF.

The chain uses TRBV28 and TRBJ2-7; no firm D call. CDR1 is MDHEN and CDR2 is SYDVKM in the germline V gene. The CDR3 runs 12 residues. Trimming removed 2 bases from V and 6 bases from J, with 8 bases in between. CDR3 bases: TGTGCCAGCAGTTTAGTCGCGGTCGAGCAGTACTTC. It specifies CASSLVAVEQYF.

Comment on this clone: The sample has other DNA sequences that encode this CDR3 too. The chain combines TRBV9 with TRBJ2-7; D unresolved. The V and J ends lost 2 bases and 3 bases respectively, with 9 bases between them. The CDR3 spans 13 residues. The V gene's germline CDR1 is SGDLS and CDR2 YYNGEE. As DNA, the CDR3 is TGTGCCAGCAGCGTCGGAGACAACTACGAGCAGTACTTC. Residues: CASSVGDNYEQYF.

This chain joins TRBV28 and TRBJ2-1; D not resolved. CDR3 length equals 11 residues. The germline gives CDR1 MDHEN, CDR2 SYDVKM. V lost 4 bases and J lost 9, with 7 bases in between. The CDR3 region is CASSSQSEQFF. CDR3 DNA: TGTGCCAGCAGTTCCCAGTCTGAGCAGTTCTTC.

A remark on this clone: Other DNA sequences in this specimen translate into the identical CDR3. The genes are TRBV7-2 and TRBJ2-7; 7 bases line up with TRBD2. CDR3 length: 13 amino acids. The junction had 0 bases not matched to a gene; V was cut back by 0 bases and J by 4 bases. Germline V gene sequence: CDR1 SGHTA, CDR2 FQGNSA. The CDR3 here is CASSLAGGYEQYF. Here the CDR3 DNA reads TGTGCCAGCAGCTTAGCGGGGGGGTACGAGCAGTACTTC. Filled out from reference TRBV7-2 and TRBJ2-7, the complete variable domain reads GAGVSQSPSNKVTEKGKDVELRCDPISGHTALYWYRQSLGQGLEFLIYFQGNSAPDKSGLPSDRFSAERTGGSVSTLTIQRTQQEDSAVYLCASSLAGGYEQYFGPGTRLTVT.

In this sample, this clone turned up a few times. The genes are TRBV5-6 and TRBJ1-1; 8 nucleotides align to TRBD1. Looked up from germline, CDR1 is SGHDT and CDR2 is YYEEEE. V trimming: 5 bases; J trimming: 4 bases; junction bases outside the gene matches: 10. The CDR3 totals 15 residues. The CDR3 DNA is TGTGCCAGCAGGATCGCAGGGGGCTGGAGCACTGAAGCTTTCTTT. Protein: CASRIAGGWSTEAFF.